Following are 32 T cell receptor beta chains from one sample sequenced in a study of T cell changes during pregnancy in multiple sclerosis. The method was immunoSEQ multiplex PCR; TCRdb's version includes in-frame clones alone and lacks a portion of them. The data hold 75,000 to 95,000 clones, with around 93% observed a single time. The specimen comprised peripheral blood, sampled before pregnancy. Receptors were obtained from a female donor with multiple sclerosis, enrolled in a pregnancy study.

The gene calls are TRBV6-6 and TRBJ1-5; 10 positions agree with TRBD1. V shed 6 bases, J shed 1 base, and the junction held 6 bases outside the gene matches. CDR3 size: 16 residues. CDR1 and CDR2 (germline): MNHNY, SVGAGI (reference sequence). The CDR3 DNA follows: TGTGCCAGCAGCAATGACAGGGGGCGAAGCAATCAGCCCCAGCATTTT. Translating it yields CASSNDRGRSNQPQHF.

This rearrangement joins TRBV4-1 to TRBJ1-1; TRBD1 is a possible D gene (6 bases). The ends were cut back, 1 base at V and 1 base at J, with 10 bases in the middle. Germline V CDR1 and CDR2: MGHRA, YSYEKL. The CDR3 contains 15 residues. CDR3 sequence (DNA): TGCGCCAGCAGCCAAGCCTTGACAGGGAACACTGAAGCTTTCTTT. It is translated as CASSQALTGNTEAFF.

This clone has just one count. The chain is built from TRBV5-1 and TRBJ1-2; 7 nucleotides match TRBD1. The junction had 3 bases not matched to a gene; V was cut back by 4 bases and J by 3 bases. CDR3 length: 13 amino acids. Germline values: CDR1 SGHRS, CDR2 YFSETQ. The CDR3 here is CASSLQGDYGYTF. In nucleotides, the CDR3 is TGCGCCAGCAGCCTTCAGGGGGACTATGGCTACACCTTC.

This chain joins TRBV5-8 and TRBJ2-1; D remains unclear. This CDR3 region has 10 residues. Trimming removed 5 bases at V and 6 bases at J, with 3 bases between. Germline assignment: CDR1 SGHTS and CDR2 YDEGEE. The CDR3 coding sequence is TGTGCCAGCAGTATCAATGAGCAGTTCTTC. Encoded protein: CASSINEQFF.

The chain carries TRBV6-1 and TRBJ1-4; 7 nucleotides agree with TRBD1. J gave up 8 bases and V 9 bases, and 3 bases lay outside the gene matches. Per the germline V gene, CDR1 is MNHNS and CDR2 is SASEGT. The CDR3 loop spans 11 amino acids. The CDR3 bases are TGTGCCAGTACGGACAGGGAAAAACTGTTTTTT. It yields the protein CASTDREKLFF.

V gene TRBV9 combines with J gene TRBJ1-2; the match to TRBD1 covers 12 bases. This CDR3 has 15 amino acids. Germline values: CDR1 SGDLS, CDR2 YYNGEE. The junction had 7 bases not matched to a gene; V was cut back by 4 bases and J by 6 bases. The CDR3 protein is CASSPQGTGGDGYTF. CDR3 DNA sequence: TGTGCCAGCAGCCCACAGGGGACAGGGGGCGATGGCTACACCTTC.

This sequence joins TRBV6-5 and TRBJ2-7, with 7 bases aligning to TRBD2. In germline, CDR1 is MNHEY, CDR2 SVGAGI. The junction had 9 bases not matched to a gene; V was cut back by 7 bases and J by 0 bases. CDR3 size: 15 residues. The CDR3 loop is CASTPPSGFSYEQYF. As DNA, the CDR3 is TGTGCCAGCACCCCTCCTAGCGGATTCTCCTACGAGCAGTACTTC.

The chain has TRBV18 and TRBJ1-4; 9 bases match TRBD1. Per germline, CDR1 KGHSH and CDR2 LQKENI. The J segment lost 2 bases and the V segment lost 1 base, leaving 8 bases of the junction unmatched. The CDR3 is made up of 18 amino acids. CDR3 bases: TGTGCCAGCTCACCACGGGGACAGGGCGGTATCACTAATGAAAAACTGTTTTTT. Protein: CASSPRGQGGITNEKLFF.

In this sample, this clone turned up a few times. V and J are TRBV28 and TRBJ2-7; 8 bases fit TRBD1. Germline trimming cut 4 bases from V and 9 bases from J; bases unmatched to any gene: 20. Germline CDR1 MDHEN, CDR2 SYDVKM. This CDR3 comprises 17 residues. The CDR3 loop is CASSSFDARDRSHGQYF. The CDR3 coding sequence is TGTGCCAGCAGTTCCTTTGACGCCCGGGACAGGAGCCATGGGCAGTACTTC.

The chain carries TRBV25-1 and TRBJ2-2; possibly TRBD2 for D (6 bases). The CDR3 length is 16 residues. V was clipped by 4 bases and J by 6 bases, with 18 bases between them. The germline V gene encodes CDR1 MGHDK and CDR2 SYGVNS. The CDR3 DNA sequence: TGTGCCAGCAGTGGGCTCACGGGAGTAATGGCCGGGGAGCTGTTTTTT. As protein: CASSGLTGVMAGELFF.

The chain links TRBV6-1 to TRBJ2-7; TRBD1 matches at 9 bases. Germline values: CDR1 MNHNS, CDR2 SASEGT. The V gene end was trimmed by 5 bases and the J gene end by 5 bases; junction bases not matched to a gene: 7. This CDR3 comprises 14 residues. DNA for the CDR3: TGTGCCAGCAGTTCGGGACAGGGTTTCAACGAGCAGTACTTC. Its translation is CASSSGQGFNEQYF.

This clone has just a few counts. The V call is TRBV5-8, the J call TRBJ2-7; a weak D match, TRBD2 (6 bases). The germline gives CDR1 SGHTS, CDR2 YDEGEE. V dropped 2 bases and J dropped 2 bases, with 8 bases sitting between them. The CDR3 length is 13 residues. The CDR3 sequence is CASSFGGTYEQYF. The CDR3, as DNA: TGTGCCAGCAGCTTTGGGGGGACCTACGAGCAGTACTTC.

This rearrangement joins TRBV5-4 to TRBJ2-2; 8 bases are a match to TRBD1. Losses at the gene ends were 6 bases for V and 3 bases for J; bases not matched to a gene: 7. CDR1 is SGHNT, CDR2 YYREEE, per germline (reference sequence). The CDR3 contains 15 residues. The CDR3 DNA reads TGTGCCAGCACCGGACAGGGAAGGGACACCGGGGAGCTGTTTTTT. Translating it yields CASTGQGRDTGELFF.

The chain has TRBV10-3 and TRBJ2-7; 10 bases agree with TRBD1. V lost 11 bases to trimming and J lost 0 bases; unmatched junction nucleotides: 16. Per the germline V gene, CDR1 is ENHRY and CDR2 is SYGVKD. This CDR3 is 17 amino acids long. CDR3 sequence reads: CACDAGTGVSPSYEQYF. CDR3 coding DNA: TGTGCCTGCGACGCAGGGACAGGGGTCTCCCCCTCCTACGAGCAGTACTTC.

The CDR3 region is CASSPGGTHKGQFF. The CDR3 coding sequence is TGTGCCAGCAGCCCCGGCGGGACCCATAAGGGGCAGTTCTTC. V usage is TRBV25-1 and J usage is TRBJ2-1; maybe TRBD2 (6 bases). The CDR3 is made up of 14 amino acids. V lost 6 bases and J lost 12, with 21 bases in between. Germline V lookup: CDR1 MGHDK, CDR2 SYGVNS. Looking up the rest from reference TRBV25-1 and TRBJ2-1 gives the full variable domain: EADIYQTPRYLVIGTGKKITLECSQTMGHDKMYWYQQDPGMELHLIHYSYGVNSTEKGDLSSESTVSRIRTEHFPLTLESARPSHTSQYLCASSPGGTHKGQFFGPGTRLTVL.

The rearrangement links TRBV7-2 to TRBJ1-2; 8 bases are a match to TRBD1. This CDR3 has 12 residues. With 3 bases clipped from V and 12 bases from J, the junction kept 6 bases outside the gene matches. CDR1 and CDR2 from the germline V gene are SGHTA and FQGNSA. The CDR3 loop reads CASSFRDRPDTF. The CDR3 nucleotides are TGTGCCAGCAGCTTTCGGGACAGGCCGGACACCTTC.

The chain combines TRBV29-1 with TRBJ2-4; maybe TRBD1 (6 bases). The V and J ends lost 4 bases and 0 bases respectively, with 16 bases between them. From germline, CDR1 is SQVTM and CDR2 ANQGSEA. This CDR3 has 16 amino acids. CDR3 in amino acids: CSVVRGGPIAKNIQYF. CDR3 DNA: TGCAGCGTTGTGAGAGGGGGACCCATAGCCAAAAACATTCAGTACTTC. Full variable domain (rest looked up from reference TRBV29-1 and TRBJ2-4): SAVISQKPSRDICQRGTSLTIQCQVDSQVTMMFWYRQQPGQSLTLIATANQGSEATYESGFVIDKFPISRPNLTFSTLTVSNMSPEDSSIYLCSVVRGGPIAKNIQYFGAGTRLSVL.

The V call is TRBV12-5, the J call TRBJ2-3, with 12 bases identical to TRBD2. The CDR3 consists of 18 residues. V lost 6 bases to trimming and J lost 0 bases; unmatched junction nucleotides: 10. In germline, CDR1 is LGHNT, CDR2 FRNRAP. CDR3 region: CASGPGRTSGISTDTQYF. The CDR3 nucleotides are TGTGCTAGTGGCCCCGGCCGGACTAGCGGGATTAGCACAGATACGCAGTATTTT.

In DNA, the CDR3 is TGTGCCAGCAGCCTAAACCCTTGGGGGGGCTCCTACAATGAGCAGTTCTTC. Amino acid sequence: CASSLNPWGGSYNEQFF. The chain carries TRBV7-3 and TRBJ2-1; the match to TRBD2 covers 7 bases. Looked up from germline, CDR1 is SGHTA and CDR2 is FQGTGA. After removal of 5 bases from V and 0 bases from J, the junction contained 10 bases not matched to a gene. The CDR3 extends over 17 amino acids. The full variable domain, rest sourced from reference TRBV7-3 and TRBJ2-1, is GAGVSQTPSNKVTEKGKYVELRCDPISGHTALYWYRQSLGQGPEFLIYFQGTGAADDSGLPNDRFFAVRPEGSVSTLKIQRTERGDSAVYLCASSLNPWGGSYNEQFFGPGTRLTVL.

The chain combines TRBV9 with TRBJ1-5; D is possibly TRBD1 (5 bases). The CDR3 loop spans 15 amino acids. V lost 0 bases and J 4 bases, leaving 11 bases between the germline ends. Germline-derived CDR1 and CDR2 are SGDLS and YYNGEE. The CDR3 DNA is TGTGCCAGCAGCGTAGAGGGGAAGGGAAATCAGCCCCAGCATTTT. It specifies CASSVEGKGNQPQHF.

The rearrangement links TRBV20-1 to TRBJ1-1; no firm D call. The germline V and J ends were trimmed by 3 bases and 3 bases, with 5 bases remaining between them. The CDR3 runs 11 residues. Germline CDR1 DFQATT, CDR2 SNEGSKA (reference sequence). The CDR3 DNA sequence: TGCAGTGCTAGGGACTACACTGAAGCTTTCTTT. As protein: CSARDYTEAFF.

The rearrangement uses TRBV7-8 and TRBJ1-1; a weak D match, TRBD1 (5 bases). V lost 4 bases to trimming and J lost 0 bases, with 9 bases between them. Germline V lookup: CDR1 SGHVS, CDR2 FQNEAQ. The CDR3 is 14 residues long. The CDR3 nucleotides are TGTGCCAGCAGCTCCCAGACAGTGAACACTGAAGCTTTCTTT. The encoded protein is CASSSQTVNTEAFF. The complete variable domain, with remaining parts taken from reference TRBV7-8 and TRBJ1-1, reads GAGVSQSPRYKVAKRGQDVALRCDPISGHVSLFWYQQALGQGPEFLTYFQNEAQLDKSGLPSDRFFAERPEGSVSTLKIQRTQQEDSAVYLCASSSQTVNTEAFFGQGTRLTVV.

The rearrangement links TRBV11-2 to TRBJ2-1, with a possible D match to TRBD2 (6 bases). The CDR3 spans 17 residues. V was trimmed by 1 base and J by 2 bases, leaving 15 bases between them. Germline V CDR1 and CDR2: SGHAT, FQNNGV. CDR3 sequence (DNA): TGTGCCAGCAGCTTAGCGAGGGGTAGCGGTACCTACAATGAGCAGTTCTTC. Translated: CASSLARGSGTYNEQFF.

This chain's CDR3 is CASSPQGVIAYEQYF. CDR3 bases: TGTGCCAGTAGTCCCCAAGGGGTGATAGCCTACGAGCAGTACTTC. The rearrangement uses TRBV19 and TRBJ2-7, with TRBD1 as a possible D gene (5 bases). Germline V gives CDR1 LNHDA, CDR2 SQIVND (reference sequence). The length of the CDR3 is 15 residues. The ends were cut back, 5 bases at V and 2 bases at J, with 16 bases in the middle.

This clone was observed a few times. The CDR3 protein is CASSQGGRETQYF. The CDR3 nucleotides are TGCGCCAGCAGCCAAGGAGGGAGAGAGACCCAGTACTTC. This chain links TRBV4-3 with TRBJ2-5; a weak D match, TRBD2 (5 bases). Germline V lookup: CDR1 LGHNA, CDR2 YSLEER. The CDR3 runs to 13 residues. The V end lost 1 base, the J end lost 4 bases, and 7 bases lay between the germline ends.

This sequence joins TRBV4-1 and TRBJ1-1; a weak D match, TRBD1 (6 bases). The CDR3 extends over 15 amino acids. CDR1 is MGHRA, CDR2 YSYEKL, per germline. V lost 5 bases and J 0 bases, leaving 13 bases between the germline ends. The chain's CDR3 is CASSTRQEMNTEAFF. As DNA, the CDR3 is TGCGCCAGCAGCACCCGACAGGAGATGAACACTGAAGCTTTCTTT.

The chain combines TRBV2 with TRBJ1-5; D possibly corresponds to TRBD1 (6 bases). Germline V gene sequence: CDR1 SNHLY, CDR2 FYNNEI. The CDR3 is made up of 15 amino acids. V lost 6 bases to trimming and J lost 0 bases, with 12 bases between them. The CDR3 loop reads CASRTGIDSNQPQHF. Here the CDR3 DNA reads TGTGCCAGCAGAACAGGGATCGATAGCAATCAGCCCCAGCATTTT.

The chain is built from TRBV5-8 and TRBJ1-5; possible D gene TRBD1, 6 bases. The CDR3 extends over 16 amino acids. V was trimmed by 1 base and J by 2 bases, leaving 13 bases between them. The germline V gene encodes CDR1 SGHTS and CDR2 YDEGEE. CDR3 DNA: TGTGCCAGCAGCTTGTCCAGGGGCATTGGCAATCAGCCCCAGCATTTT. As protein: CASSLSRGIGNQPQHF. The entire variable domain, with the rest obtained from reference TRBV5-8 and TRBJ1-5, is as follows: EAGVTQSPTHLIKTRGQQATLRCSPISGHTSVYWYQQALGLGLQFLLWYDEGEERNRGNFPPRFSGRQFPNYSSELNVNALELEDSALYLCASSLSRGIGNQPQHFGDGTRLSIL.

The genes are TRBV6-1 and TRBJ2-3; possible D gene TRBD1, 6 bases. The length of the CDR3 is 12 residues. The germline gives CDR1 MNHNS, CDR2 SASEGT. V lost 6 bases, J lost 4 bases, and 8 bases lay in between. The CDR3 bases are TGTGCCAGCAGCACAGGGCCAGATACGCAGTATTTT. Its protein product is CASSTGPDTQYF.

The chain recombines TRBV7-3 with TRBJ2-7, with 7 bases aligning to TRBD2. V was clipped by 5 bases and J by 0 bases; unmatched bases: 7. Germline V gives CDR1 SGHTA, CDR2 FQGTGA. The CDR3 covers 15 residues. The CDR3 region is CASSPTAGSSYEQYF. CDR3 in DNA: TGTGCCAGCAGCCCCACAGCGGGGAGCTCCTACGAGCAGTACTTC. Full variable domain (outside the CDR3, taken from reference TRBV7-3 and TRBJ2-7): GAGVSQTPSNKVTEKGKYVELRCDPISGHTALYWYRQSLGQGPEFLIYFQGTGAADDSGLPNDRFFAVRPEGSVSTLKIQRTERGDSAVYLCASSPTAGSSYEQYFGPGTRLTVT.

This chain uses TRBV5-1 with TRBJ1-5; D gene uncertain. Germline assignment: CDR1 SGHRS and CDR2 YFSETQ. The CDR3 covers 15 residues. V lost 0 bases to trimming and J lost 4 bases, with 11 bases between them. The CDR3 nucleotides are TGCGCCAGCAGCTTGGGAGGCAGTAAGAATCAGCCCCAGCATTTT. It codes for CASSLGGSKNQPQHF.

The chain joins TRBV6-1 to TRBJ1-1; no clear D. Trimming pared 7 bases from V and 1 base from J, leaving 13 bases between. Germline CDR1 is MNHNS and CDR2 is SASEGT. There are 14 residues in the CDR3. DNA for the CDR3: TGTGCCAGCACCTCAAGCAGGTGGAACACTGAAGCTTTCTTT. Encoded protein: CASTSSRWNTEAFF.